Following are 19 T cell receptor beta chains from one sample sequenced in a study of blood T cells in healthy people across ages. Through a sample-barcoded 5' primer and a J-beta primer mix, a second PCR was run for about 6 to 12 cycles. Via MiXCR, TCRdb re-called the 5' RACE reads, giving one row per CDR3 protein. The table includes some 800,000 distinct CDR3 sequences, roughly 25% detected once. This sample was shared with a second study, whose subject was T cells of mothers and their children.

Sequenced sample: blood. All receptors derive from a boy younger than 18 in good health.

This clonotype has more than one count but fewer than ten. The rearrangement uses TRBV28 and TRBJ2-7, with a weak D call TRBD2 (5 bases). This CDR3 has 15 residues. Germline CDR1 is MDHEN and CDR2 is SYDVKM. The V and J ends lost 6 bases and 0 bases respectively, with 15 bases between them. CDR3 sequence reads: CASSPPSYFSYEQYF. In DNA form, the CDR3 reads TGTGCCAGCAGCCCGCCTAGCTACTTCTCCTACGAGCAGTACTTC.

This rearrangement joins TRBV9 to TRBJ1-4; D is unclear. This CDR3 contains 15 residues. V dropped 0 bases and J dropped 6 bases, with 12 bases sitting between them. CDR1 and CDR2 (germline): SGDLS, YYNGEE. CDR3 DNA: TGTGCCAGCAGCGTAGATTGGGAGGTGGATGAAAAACTGTTTTTT. Protein product: CASSVDWEVDEKLFF. Using reference TRBV9 and TRBJ1-4 for the parts outside the CDR3, the full variable domain is DSGVTQTPKHLITATGQRVTLRCSPRSGDLSVYWYQQSLDQGLQFLIQYYNGEERAKGNILERFSAQQFPDLHSELNLSSLELGDSALYFCASSVDWEVDEKLFFGSGTQLSVL.

In its sample, this clonotype was seen a few times. The chain uses TRBV12-3 or TRBV12-4 and TRBJ2-1, with 7 positions matching TRBD1. Trimming at V came to 3 bases and at J to 0 bases, leaving 2 bases not matched to a gene. The CDR3 is 15 amino acids. CDR3 sequence: CASSLWDSSYNEQFF. For the CDR3, the DNA is TGTGCCAGCAGTTTGTGGGACAGCTCCTACAATGAGCAGTTCTTC.

The sample holds a few counts of this clonotype. J is TRBJ2-7 and V is TRBV7-2; the D call may be TRBD1 or TRBD2 (5 bases each). V gave up 3 bases and J gave up 3 bases, with 15 bases separating them. The CDR3 consists of 15 residues. CDR1 is SGHTA, CDR2 FQGNSA, per germline. The CDR3 DNA reads TGTGCCAGCAGCTTGGGACCGGGACCCAGCTACGAGCAGTACTTC. Translation: CASSLGPGPSYEQYF.

This clonotype occurred a few times. This chain joins TRBV20-1 and TRBJ2-5, with 13 positions matching TRBD2. The CDR3 contains 20 residues. The junction had 13 bases not matched to a gene; V was cut back by 0 bases and J by 0 bases. Germline V gives CDR1 DFQATT, CDR2 SNEGSKA (reference sequence). CDR3 DNA: TGCAGTGCTAGAGATATACCGCCACTAGCGGGAGGGCCCGACCAAGAGACCCAGTACTTC. Residues: CSARDIPPLAGGPDQETQYF.

V and J are TRBV20-1 and TRBJ1-2, with TRBD1 identical over 8 bases. This CDR3 comprises 13 residues. J gave up 7 bases and V 6 bases, and 10 bases lay outside the gene matches. CDR1 is DFQATT, CDR2 SNEGSKA, per germline (reference sequence). The CDR3 bases are TGCAGTGCGTCAGGGGGCGCAGCCTGTGGCTACACCTTC. Translating it yields CSASGGAACGYTF.

The CDR3 DNA reads as TGTGCCAGCAGCTTACTCCTAGCGGGAGTAGGGCAGTTCTTC. It codes for CASSLLLAGVGQFF. The rearrangement links TRBV7-8 to TRBJ2-1, with TRBD2 identical over 10 bases. With V trimmed by 2 bases and J by 12 bases, 7 bases remained unmatched. This CDR3 is built from 14 residues. Germline V lookup: CDR1 SGHVS, CDR2 FQNEAQ. The variable domain in full, completed from reference TRBV7-8 and TRBJ2-1, reads GAGVSQSPRYKVAKRGQDVALRCDPISGHVSLFWYQQALGQGPEFLTYFQNEAQLDKSGLPSDRFFAERPEGSVSTLKIQRTQQEDSAVYLCASSLLLAGVGQFFGPGTRLTVL.

Only a few counts were recorded for this clonotype. The junction shows a germline mismatch at one end, possibly a read error. The chain combines TRBV7-2 with TRBJ2-7, with D possibly TRBD1 on 6 matching bases. Germline V gives CDR1 SGHTA, CDR2 FQGNSA. The CDR3 extends over 13 amino acids. CDR3 sequence: CASSFNRASEQYF. The CDR3, as DNA: TGTGCCAGTAGCTTTAACAGGGCAAGCGAGCAGTACTTC.

This rearrangement joins TRBV18 to TRBJ1-2; TRBD1 might be the D (5 bases). The V and J ends lost 3 bases and 0 bases respectively, with 8 bases between them. Germline lookup yields CDR1 KGHSH and CDR2 LQKENI. This CDR3 spans 14 amino acids. CDR3 amino acids: CASSPGEANYGYTF. CDR3 DNA sequence: TGTGCCAGCTCACCGGGGGAAGCTAACTATGGCTACACCTTC.

V is TRBV2 and J is TRBJ1-4; D gene unclear. The CDR3 is 16 amino acids. V was cut by 6 bases and J by 1 base, with 15 bases left in between. The V gene's germline CDR1 is SNHLY and CDR2 FYNNEI. This CDR3 reads CASRDSLGLTNEKLFF. CDR3 DNA: TGTGCCAGCAGGGATAGTTTGGGGTTAACTAATGAAAAACTGTTTTTT.

This clonotype was seen ten or more times. The CDR3 sequence is CASGQLWGTQYF. For the CDR3, the DNA is TGTGCCAGCGGTCAACTTTGGGGTACGCAGTATTTT. This chain joins TRBV6-2 or TRBV6-3 and TRBJ2-3; D unclear. Germline values: CDR1 MNHEY, CDR2 SVGEGT. CDR3 size: 12 residues. Trimming took 8 bases from V and 8 from J, leaving 14 bases between them.

V usage is TRBV28 and J usage is TRBJ2-3, with D possibly being TRBD2 (6 bases). The CDR3 contains 15 residues. Germline V CDR1 and CDR2: MDHEN, SYDVKM. V lost 6 bases and J lost 1, with 14 bases in between. In DNA form, the CDR3 reads TGTGCCAGCAGCCCCGGCGGGGCCCGCACAGATACGCAGTATTTT. Translated: CASSPGGARTDTQYF. The full variable domain, its missing parts supplied by reference TRBV28 and TRBJ2-3, is DVKVTQSSRYLVKRTGEKVFLECVQDMDHENMFWYRQDPGLGLRLIYFSYDVKMKEKGDIPEGYSVSREKKERFSLILESASTNQTSMYLCASSPGGARTDTQYFGPGTRLTVL.

This clonotype was picked up many times. The J gene is TRBJ2-7, the V gene TRBV7-9; 13 bases match TRBD2. V lost 4 bases to trimming and J lost 2 bases; unmatched junction nucleotides: 5. CDR3 length: 16 amino acids. Germline V gene lookup returns CDR1 SEHNR and CDR2 FQNEAQ (reference sequence). The CDR3 region is CASSSPGLAGTYEQYF. The CDR3, as DNA: TGTGCCAGCAGCTCACCGGGACTAGCGGGGACCTACGAGCAGTACTTC.

The sample holds one count of this clonotype. The rearrangement uses TRBV20-1 and TRBJ2-5, with 9 bases that match TRBD1. The tail of the sequence fits TRBJ2-7 better, so the J call may be wrong. Germline V gene sequence: CDR1 DFQATT, CDR2 SNEGSKA (reference sequence). This CDR3 comprises 11 residues. DNA for the CDR3: TGCAGTGCCGGACAGGGGTTCGAGCAGTACTTC. Its translation: CSAGQGFEQYF.

This chain uses TRBV29-1 with TRBJ2-7, with D possibly being TRBD2 (5 bases). Germline V gene lookup returns CDR1 SQVTM and CDR2 ANQGSEA. The CDR3 contains 11 residues. Trimming removed 7 bases from V and 5 bases from J, with 12 bases in between. The chain's CDR3 is CSGGPGDEQYF. DNA of the CDR3: TGCAGCGGCGGGCCAGGCGACGAGCAGTACTTC.

This clonotype has a handful of counts. The chain joins TRBV7-2 to TRBJ2-5, with TRBD2 matching over 15 bases. TRBJ2-7 explains the end of the DNA better; the J call may be wrong. The germline gives CDR1 SGHTA, CDR2 FQGNSA. This CDR3 contains 16 residues. Here the CDR3 reads CASSRGLAGGHNEQYF. For the CDR3, the DNA is TGTGCCAGCAGCAGGGGACTAGCGGGAGGTCACAACGAGCAGTACTTC.

V usage is TRBV14 and J usage is TRBJ2-1; D unclear. The CDR3 contains 15 residues. Germline-derived CDR1 and CDR2 are SGHDN and FVKESK. V lost 2 bases to trimming and J lost 5 bases, with 13 bases between them. The DNA for the CDR3 is TGTGCCAGCAGCCAAATAACCCTTCTGGACAATGAGCAGTTCTTC. Translation gives CASSQITLLDNEQFF. Drawing the rest from reference TRBV14 and TRBJ2-1, the complete variable domain is EAGVTQFPSHSVIEKGQTVTLRCDPISGHDNLYWYRRVMGKEIKFLLHFVKESKQDESGMPNNRFLAERTGGTYSTLKVQPAELEDSGVYFCASSQITLLDNEQFFGPGTRLTVL.

The chain uses TRBV28 and TRBJ2-7, with D uncertain. The CDR3 length is 13 residues. Germline V gene data show CDR1 as MDHEN and CDR2 as SYDVKM. The V and J ends lost 5 bases and 6 bases respectively, with 14 bases between them. CDR3 DNA sequence: TGTGCCAGCAGTACCCCCGCGCAAGTCGAGCAGTACTTC. Translating it yields CASSTPAQVEQYF.

The V and J genes are TRBV12-3 or TRBV12-4 and TRBJ2-3; 14 bases align to TRBD2. V was pared by 4 bases and J by 3 bases, with 6 bases of the junction left unmatched. This CDR3 has 17 amino acids. The chain's CDR3 is CASSWAWTSGRTDTQYF. The CDR3, as DNA: TGTGCCAGCAGTTGGGCCTGGACTAGCGGGAGGACAGATACGCAGTATTTT.